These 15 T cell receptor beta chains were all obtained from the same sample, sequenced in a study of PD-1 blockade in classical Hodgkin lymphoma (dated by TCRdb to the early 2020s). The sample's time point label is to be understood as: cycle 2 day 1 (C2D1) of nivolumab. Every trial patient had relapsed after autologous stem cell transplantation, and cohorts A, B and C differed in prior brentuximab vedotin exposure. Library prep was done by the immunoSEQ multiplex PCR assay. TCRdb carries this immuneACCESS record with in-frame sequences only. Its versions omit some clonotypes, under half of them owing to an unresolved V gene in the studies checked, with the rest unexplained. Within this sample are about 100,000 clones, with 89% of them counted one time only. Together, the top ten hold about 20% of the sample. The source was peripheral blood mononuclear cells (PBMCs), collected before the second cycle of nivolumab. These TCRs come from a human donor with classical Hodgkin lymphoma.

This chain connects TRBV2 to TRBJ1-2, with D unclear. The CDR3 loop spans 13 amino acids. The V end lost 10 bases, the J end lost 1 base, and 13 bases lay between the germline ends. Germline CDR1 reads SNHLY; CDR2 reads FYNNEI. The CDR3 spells CAIPRKVNYGYTF. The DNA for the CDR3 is TGTGCCATCCCTCGGAAAGTTAACTATGGCTACACCTTC.

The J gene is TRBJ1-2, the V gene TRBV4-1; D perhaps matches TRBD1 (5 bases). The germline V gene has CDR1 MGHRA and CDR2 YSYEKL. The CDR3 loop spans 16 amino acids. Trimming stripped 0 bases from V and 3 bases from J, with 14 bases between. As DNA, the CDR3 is TGCGCCAGCAGCCAAGAGAGGGGCGGGGGGTACTATGGCTACACCTTC. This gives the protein CASSQERGGGYYGYTF.

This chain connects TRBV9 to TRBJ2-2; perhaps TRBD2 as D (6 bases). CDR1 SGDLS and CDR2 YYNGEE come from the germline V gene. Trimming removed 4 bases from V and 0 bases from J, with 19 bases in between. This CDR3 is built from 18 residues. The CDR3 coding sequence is TGTGCCAGCAGCTCAAGGGTGGCTAGCGTCGCGAACACCGGGGAGCTGTTTTTT. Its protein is CASSSRVASVANTGELFF. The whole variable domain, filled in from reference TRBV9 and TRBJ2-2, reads DSGVTQTPKHLITATGQRVTLRCSPRSGDLSVYWYQQSLDQGLQFLIQYYNGEERAKGNILERFSAQQFPDLHSELNLSSLELGDSALYFCASSSRVASVANTGELFFGEGSRLTVL.

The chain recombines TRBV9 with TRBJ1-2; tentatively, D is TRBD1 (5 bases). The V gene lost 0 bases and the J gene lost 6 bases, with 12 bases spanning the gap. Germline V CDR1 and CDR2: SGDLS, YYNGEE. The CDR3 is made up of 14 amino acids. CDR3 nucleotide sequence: TGTGCCAGCAGCGTAGGTGTCAGGGTGGATGGCTACACCTTC. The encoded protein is CASSVGVRVDGYTF.

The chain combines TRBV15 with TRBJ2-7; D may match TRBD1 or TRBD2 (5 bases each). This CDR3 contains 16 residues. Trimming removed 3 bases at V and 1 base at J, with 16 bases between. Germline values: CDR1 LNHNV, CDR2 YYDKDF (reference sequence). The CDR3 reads CATSSSWGSLSYEQYF. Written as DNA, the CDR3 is TGTGCCACCAGCAGTTCCTGGGGGAGTTTATCCTACGAGCAGTACTTC.

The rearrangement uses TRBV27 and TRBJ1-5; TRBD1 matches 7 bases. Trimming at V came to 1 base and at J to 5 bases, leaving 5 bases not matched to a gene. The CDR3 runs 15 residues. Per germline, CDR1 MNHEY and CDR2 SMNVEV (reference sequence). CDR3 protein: CASSLFGQGDQPQHF. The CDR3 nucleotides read TGTGCCAGCAGTTTATTCGGCCAGGGGGATCAGCCCCAGCATTTT.

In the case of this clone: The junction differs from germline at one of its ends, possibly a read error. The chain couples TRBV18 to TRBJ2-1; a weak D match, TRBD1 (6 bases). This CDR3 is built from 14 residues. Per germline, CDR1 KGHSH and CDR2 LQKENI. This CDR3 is CATSIRGIDNEQFF. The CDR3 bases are TGTGCCACCTCAATCAGGGGTATCGACAATGAGCAGTTCTTC.

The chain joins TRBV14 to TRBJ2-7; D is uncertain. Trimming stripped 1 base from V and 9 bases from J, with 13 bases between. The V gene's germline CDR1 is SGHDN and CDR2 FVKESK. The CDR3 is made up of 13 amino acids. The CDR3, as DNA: TGTGCCAGCAGCCAAGTTAGCCGTATCGGGCAGTACTTC. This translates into CASSQVSRIGQYF.

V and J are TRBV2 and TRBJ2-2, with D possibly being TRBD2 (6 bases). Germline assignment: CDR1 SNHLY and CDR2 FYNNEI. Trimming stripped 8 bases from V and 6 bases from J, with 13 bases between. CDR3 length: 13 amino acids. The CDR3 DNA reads TGTGCCAGCTGGCTGGGAGGTCCCGGGGAGCTGTTTTTT. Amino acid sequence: CASWLGGPGELFF.

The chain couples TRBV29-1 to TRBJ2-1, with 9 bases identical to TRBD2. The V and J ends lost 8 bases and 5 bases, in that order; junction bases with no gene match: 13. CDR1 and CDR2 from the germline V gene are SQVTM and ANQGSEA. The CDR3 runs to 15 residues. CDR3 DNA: TGCAGCACCGGGGAGGCGGGAGGGCCCGACAATGAGCAGTTCTTC. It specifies CSTGEAGGPDNEQFF.

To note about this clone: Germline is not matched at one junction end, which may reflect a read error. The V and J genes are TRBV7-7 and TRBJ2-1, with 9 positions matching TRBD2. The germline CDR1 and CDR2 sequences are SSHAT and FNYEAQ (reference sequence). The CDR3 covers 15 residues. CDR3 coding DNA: TGTGCTAGCAGCCCGGGGACTAGCCGAGCGTATGAGCAGTTCTTC. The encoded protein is CASSPGTSRAYEQFF. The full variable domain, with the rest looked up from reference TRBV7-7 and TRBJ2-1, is GAGVSQSPRYKVTKRGQDVTLRCDPISSHATLYWYQQALGQGPEFLTYFNYEAQPDKSGLPSDRFSAERPEGSISTLTIQRTEQRDSAMYRCASSPGTSRAYEQFFGPGTRLTVL.

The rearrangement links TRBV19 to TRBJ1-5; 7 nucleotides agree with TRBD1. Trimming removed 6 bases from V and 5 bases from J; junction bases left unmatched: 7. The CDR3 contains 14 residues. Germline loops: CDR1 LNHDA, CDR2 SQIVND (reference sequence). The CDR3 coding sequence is TGTGCCAGTAGAGGGGACAGTCAATATCAGCCCCAGCATTTT. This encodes CASRGDSQYQPQHF. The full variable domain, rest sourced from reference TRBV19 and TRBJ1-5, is DGGITQSPKYLFRKEGQNVTLSCEQNLNHDAMYWYRQDPGQGLRLIYYSQIVNDFQKGDIAEGYSVSREKKESFPLTVTSAQKNPTAFYLCASRGDSQYQPQHFGDGTRLSIL.

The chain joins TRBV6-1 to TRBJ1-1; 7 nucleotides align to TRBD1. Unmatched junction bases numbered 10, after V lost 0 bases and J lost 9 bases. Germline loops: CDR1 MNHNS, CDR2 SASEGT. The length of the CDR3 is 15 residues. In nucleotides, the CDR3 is TGTGCCAGCAGTGAAGCGGTAGGGGGCGCCTTTCAAGCTTTCTTT. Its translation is CASSEAVGGAFQAFF.

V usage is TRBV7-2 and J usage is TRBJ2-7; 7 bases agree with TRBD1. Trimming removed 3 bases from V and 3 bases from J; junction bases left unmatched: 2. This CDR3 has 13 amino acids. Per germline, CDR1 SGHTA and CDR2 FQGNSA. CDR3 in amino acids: CASSFGTVYEQYF. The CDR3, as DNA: TGTGCCAGCAGCTTCGGGACAGTCTACGAGCAGTACTTC. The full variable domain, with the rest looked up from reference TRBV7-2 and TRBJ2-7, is GAGVSQSPSNKVTEKGKDVELRCDPISGHTALYWYRQSLGQGLEFLIYFQGNSAPDKSGLPSDRFSAERTGGSVSTLTIQRTQQEDSAVYLCASSFGTVYEQYFGPGTRLTVT.

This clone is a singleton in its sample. CDR3 coding DNA: TGTGCCAGCAGCTCTGCTCTAGCGGGTGGGGTTGCGGAGACCCAGTACTTC. Translation gives CASSSALAGGVAETQYF. The J gene is TRBJ2-5, the V gene TRBV11-2; the match to TRBD2 covers 8 bases. V lost 4 bases and J lost 5; bases outside the gene matches: 15. CDR3 length: 17 amino acids. The germline V gene encodes CDR1 SGHAT and CDR2 FQNNGV.